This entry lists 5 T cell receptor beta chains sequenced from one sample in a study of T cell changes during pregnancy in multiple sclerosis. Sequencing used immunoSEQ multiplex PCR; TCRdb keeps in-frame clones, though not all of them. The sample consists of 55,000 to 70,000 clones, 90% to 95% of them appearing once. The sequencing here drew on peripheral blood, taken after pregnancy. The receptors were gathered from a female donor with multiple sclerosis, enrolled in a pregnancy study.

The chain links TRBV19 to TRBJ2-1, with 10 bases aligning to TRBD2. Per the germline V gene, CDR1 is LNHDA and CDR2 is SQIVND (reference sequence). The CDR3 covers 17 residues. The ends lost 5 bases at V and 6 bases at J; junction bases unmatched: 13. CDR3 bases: TGTGCCAGTAGTCTCAGCACAACTAGCGGGGCGATCAATGAGCAGTTCTTC. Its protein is CASSLSTTSGAINEQFF.

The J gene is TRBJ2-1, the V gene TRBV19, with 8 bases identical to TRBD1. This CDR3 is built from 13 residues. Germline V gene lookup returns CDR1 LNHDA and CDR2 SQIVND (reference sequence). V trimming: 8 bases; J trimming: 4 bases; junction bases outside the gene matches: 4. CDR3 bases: TGTGCCAGTGGAGACAGGGGTTACAATGAGCAGTTCTTC. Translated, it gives CASGDRGYNEQFF.

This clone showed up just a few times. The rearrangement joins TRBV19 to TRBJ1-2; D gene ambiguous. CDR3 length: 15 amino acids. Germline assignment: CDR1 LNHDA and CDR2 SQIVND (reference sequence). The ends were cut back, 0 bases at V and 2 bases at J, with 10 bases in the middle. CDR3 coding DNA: TGTGCCAGTAGTATAGAACAGACAATCAACTATGGCTACACCTTC. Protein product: CASSIEQTINYGYTF.

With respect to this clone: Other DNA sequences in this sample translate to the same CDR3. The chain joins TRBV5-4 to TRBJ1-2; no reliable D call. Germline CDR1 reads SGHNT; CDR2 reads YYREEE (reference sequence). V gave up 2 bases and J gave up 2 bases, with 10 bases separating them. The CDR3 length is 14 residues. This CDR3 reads CASSFPGGNYGYTF. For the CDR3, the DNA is TGTGCCAGCAGCTTCCCGGGTGGGAACTATGGCTACACCTTC.

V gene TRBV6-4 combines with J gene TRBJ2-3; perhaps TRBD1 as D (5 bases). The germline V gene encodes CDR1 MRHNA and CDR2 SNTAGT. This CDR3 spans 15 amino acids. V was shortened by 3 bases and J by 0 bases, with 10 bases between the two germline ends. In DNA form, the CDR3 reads TGTGCCAGCAGTGAAGTTGCAGGGAGCACAGATACGCAGTATTTT. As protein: CASSEVAGSTDTQYF.